Listed below are T cell receptor beta chains from one sample, sequenced in a study of blood T cell repertoires in COVID-19. Using immunoSEQ multiplex PCR, the repertoire was profiled, and TCRdb retains in-frame clones only, with some absent. The sample contains 110,000 to 150,000 clones, 86% of which appear only once. The specimen sequenced was PBMCs or T cells enriched from blood (not recorded which). Receptors originate from a man aged 50 to 59 who had recovered from COVID-19. Both conserved end residues are part of each CDR3. The D gene is left open where the match is weak. Clone sizes are given selectively: once, few, many, or a class where the clone is expanded.

V gene	D gene	clone size	J gene	CDR3 DNA	CDR3 protein
TRBV7-3	NA	NA	TRBJ1-1	TGTGCCAGCAGACAGGGACATATGAACACTGAAGCTTTCTTT	CASRQGHMNTEAFF
TRBV6-5	TRBD1	NA	TRBJ1-6	TGTGCCAGCAAACAGGGGAATTCACCCCTCCACTTT	CASKQGNSPLHF
TRBV9	TRBD1	NA	TRBJ1-1	TGTGCCAGCAGCGCGACGACAGGGGGCTACACTGAAGCTTTCTTT	CASSATTGGYTEAFF
TRBV5-4	TRBD1	NA	TRBJ1-2	TGTGCCAGCAGCTTGAAAAGACAGGGCCATGGCTACACCTTC	CASSLKRQGHGYTF
TRBV2	TRBD1	NA	TRBJ1-5	TGTGCCAGCAGTCAAGACAGGGGTGGGGATCAGCCCCAGCATTTT	CASSQDRGGDQPQHF
TRBV11-1	TRBD2	NA	TRBJ2-3	TGTGCCAGCAGCTTAGCAATCCCTAGCGGGAGAGGTGCAGATACGCAGTATTTT	CASSLAIPSGRGADTQYF
TRBV6-5	TRBD1	NA	TRBJ1-5	TGTGCCAGCAGTAGGGACAGGGGTCAGCCCCAGCATTTT	CASSRDRGQPQHF
TRBV12-1	NA	NA	TRBJ2-1	TGTGCCAGCAGCTTTGTGTGGGGTAGCGGGAAGGATGAGCAGTTCTTC	CASSFVWGSGKDEQFF
TRBV5-4	NA	once	TRBJ1-2	TGTGCCAGCAGCCAAAACCAGGGGAACTATGGCTACACCTTC	CASSQNQGNYGYTF
TRBV11-2	NA	NA	TRBJ2-1	TGTGCCAGCAGCAGTACTAGCAATAGCGATGAGCAGTTCTTC	CASSSTSNSDEQFF
TRBV7-6	NA	once	TRBJ1-4	TGTGCCAGCAGTCGGGTCACCCCAACAACTAATGAAAAACTGTTTTTT	CASSRVTPTTNEKLFF
TRBV7-2	NA	once	TRBJ1-1	TGTGCCAGCAGCTTAATGGGCAGGGGAATAGGCACTGAAGCTTTCTTT	CASSLMGRGIGTEAFF
TRBV18	NA	NA	TRBJ1-2	TGTGCCAGCTCACCACCGGGACTCAAGGCCTATGGCTACACCTTC	CASSPPGLKAYGYTF
TRBV5-4	NA	NA	TRBJ1-2	TGTGCCAGCAGCCCCGGGGAGGCCCTCTGGGGCTACACCTTC	CASSPGEALWGYTF